These 2 T cell receptor beta chains were sequenced from one sample in a study of shared clonotypes between healthy human individuals. Clones were read by immunoSEQ multiplex PCR, and TCRdb kept only the in-frame ones, dropping some. In the table there are about 2,500,000 clones, roughly nine tenths of which are singletons. Sequenced sample: naive CD4+ T cells sorted from blood. This sample's subset: CD45RA+ positively selected. The receptors originated from a young man in good health.

This clone appeared a few times. V and J are TRBV7-2 and TRBJ1-4, with no clear D. The V gene lost 2 bases and the J gene lost 7 bases, with 17 bases spanning the gap. CDR1 SGHTA and CDR2 FQGNSA come from the germline V gene. The CDR3 is 16 residues long. CDR3 coding DNA: TGTGCCAGCAGCTTAAATTCTCCTTGGACTGTTGAAAAACTGTTTTTT. Its protein product is CASSLNSPWTVEKLFF.

V is TRBV10-3 and J is TRBJ1-1, with D tentatively TRBD1 (6 bases). The germline V gene encodes CDR1 ENHRY and CDR2 SYGVKD. This CDR3 comprises 14 residues. The V end lost 3 bases, the J end lost 4 bases, and 12 bases lay between the germline ends. CDR3: CAISDRTTGTEAFF. In nucleotides, the CDR3 is TGTGCCATCAGTGACAGGACGACAGGCACTGAAGCTTTCTTT.